This T cell receptor beta chain was retrieved from a study of CD8+ T cells in alopecia areata (dated by TCRdb to between 2018 and 2020). Context from the whole study: Treated patients were enrolled in an open-label pilot trial of oral tofacitinib, 5 to 10 mg twice daily, for moderate-to-severe alopecia areata. Patients stayed on tofacitinib for 6 to 18 months and then had 6 months of follow-up off drug so that delayed response and recurrence could be assessed. In treated patients, disease severity was measured using the SALT score, which gives the percentage of scalp surface area affected. To study T cell clonal expansion in alopecia areata, the researchers applied high-throughput TCRbeta sequencing to both the C3H/HeJ mouse model and human patients. Human TCRbeta sequencing covered scalp tissue and sorted CD4+ and CD8+ peripheral blood T cells from patchy and totalis/universalis alopecia areata patients and healthy controls. Biopsies were taken from tofacitinib-treated patients at baseline and at 4 and 24 weeks of treatment, and a later scalp biopsy was taken in several of the tofacitinib-treated patients. Clonality in the scalp was compared among normal scalp (n=4), patchy alopecia areata scalp (n=8), and alopecia totalis/universalis scalp (n=8). RNA came from the PAXgene miRNA kit for fixed scalp, the miRNeasy kit for PBMCs, and the RNeasy kit for mouse skin. Amplification of TCRbeta CDR3 regions was done by immunoSEQ multiplex PCR using 35 Vbeta forward primers and 13 Jbeta reverse primers.

Sample time point, as interpreted from the label and publication: about 25 weeks on oral tofacitinib. According to the study, the label for this sample's treatment or condition signals: oral pan-JAK inhibitor, 5-10 mg twice daily. From alopecia areata patients, peripheral blood was collected along with lesional scalp punch biopsies. PBMCs were separated by density centrifugation and stained for CD3, CD4 and CD8, after which CD4+ and CD8+ T cells were sorted on a FACSAria. The germline V gene yields SGHRS for CDR1 and YFSETQ for CDR2. Inclusive of the bounding cysteine and phenylalanine, the CDR3 is 14 residues long. Only the CDR3 DNA stays, 42 bases, in frame from base 1. Trimming takes 4 bases from V and 4 bases from J, and the germline ends sit 14 bases apart. The investigation overall reported the following: Unlike mouse skin, which is dominated by gammadelta T cells, normal human skin has resident alphabeta T cells that are also sequenced, and this complicates analysis of the scalp TCR repertoire. The treated cohort was small, with a single nonresponder, so links between baseline CD8+ expansion and response need larger studies. During tofacitinib treatment, many expanded lesional clones stuck around in both scalp and blood, and this persistence may partly explain why relapse happens after treatment is stopped. Tofacitinib significantly decreased scalp clonality and the number of expanded CD8+ clones among the top 100 scalp clones. TCR sequences shared between patients were less clear than in mice, possibly partly because of HLA diversity in the patient population. Higher clonality and more expanded CD8+ clones were observed in lesional scalp than in normal scalp, particularly in alopecia totalis/universalis, a finding suggestive of antigenic drive.

Regarding this clone: It lacks a known antigen. No base qualities exist here, and no much larger clone lies one base off it.

The library was made by the immunoSEQ multiplex PCR assay. RNA was extracted from all samples and reverse transcribed into cDNA as template for TCR sequencing. First-strand cDNA was synthesized using SuperScript III with a 2:1 mix of oligo-dT and random hexamers. A synthetic immune receptor repertoire was used to measure amplification bias, and any remaining bias was corrected computationally. The original methods were these. Raw reads were preprocessed for error removal, and CDR3 was defined according to IMGT conventions as running from the conserved cysteine to phenylalanine. Clonality was computed by normalizing Shannon entropy by log2 of the number of productive unique TCRs and subtracting the result from 1. Whether each scalp clone was CD4 or CD8 was inferred by checking scalp TCRbeta sequences against the CD4 and CD8 repertoires from sorted blood. Not all clones reach the TCRdb copy of this immuneACCESS table, which keeps in-frame sequences only. Checked studies attribute under half of the gap to unresolved V genes and leave the rest unexplained. Clone size and the V and J calls come from that table; the DNA yielded D and trimming. This sample holds approximately 200,000 clones; roughly 60% were observed only once. The top ten constitute roughly 5% of the sample.

Sequenced material: CD4+ T cells sorted from blood, taken at week 24, from a patient treated with tofacitinib. The clonotype originates from a human donor with alopecia areata. The chain was built from TRBV5-1 and TRBJ2-5; the D gene is possibly TRBD1 or TRBD2, with 6 bases matching each. The nucleotide sequence reads TGCGCCAGCAGCAACAGGGTGGGAGGAGAGACCCAGTACTTC. This codes for CASSNRVGGETQYF.